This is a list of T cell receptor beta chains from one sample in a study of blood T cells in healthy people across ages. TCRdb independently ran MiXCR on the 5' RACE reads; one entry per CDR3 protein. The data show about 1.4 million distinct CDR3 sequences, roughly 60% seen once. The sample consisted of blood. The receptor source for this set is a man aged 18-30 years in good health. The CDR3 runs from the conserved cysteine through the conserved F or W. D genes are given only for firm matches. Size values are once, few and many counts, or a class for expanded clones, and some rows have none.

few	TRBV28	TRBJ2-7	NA	TGTGCCAGCAGTAAGGACAGTGCTGGGCAGTACTTC	CASSKDSAGQYF
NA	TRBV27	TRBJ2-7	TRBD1	TGTGCCAGCAGTTCTCCCGGGACAGGGGACCACGAGCAGTACTTC	CASSSPGTGDHEQYF
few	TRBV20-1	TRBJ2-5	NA	TGCAGTGCTAGAGATCTCGTAGGCAGGGAGATGGAGACCCAGTACTTC	CSARDLVGREMETQYF
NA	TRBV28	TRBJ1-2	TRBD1	TGTGCCAGCAGTTCAGGATCAGGGGGCGCGGAGGGCTACACCTTC	CASSSGSGGAEGYTF
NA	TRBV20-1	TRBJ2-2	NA	TGCAGTGCTAGCGGGGGCACCGGGGAGCTGTTTTTT	CSASGGTGELFF
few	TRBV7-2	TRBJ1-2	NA	TGTGCCAGCAGCTTACTTCAGGGGTCCTATGGCTACACCTTC	CASSLLQGSYGYTF
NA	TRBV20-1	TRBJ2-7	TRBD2	TGCAGTGCTAGGACTAGCGGGATCTTGAACTACGAGCAGTACTTC	CSARTSGILNYEQYF
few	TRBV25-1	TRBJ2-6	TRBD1	TGTGCCAGCAGTGAATATATTGTTGGGACAGAGGAGATATCTGGGGCCAACGTCCTGACTTTC	CASSEYIVGTEEISGANVLTF
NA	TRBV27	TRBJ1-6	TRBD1	TGTGCCAGCACCTGGGGGACAGGGGTTTCACCCCTCCACTTT	CASTWGTGVSPLHF
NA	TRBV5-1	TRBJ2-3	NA	TGCGCCAGCAGACCCGACGGGGTTAGCACAGATACGCAGTATTTT	CASRPDGVSTDTQYF
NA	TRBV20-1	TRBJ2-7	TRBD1	TGCAGTGCTAGAGATTTGACAGGGCAGTCCTACGAGCAGTACTTC	CSARDLTGQSYEQYF
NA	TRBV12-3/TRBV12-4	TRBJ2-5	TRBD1	TGTGCCAGCAGCCAACCCCGGGACAGCCTCGGAGAGACCCAGTACTTC	CASSQPRDSLGETQYF
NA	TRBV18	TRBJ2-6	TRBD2	TGTGCCAGCTCACCACCGCGGGGGTCAGGGGCCAACGTCCTGACTTTC	CASSPPRGSGANVLTF
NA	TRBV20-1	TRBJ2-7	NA	TGCAGTGCTAGAGTTACAGGCAGGGTTGGTGAGACCCGGTACTTC	CSARVTGRVGETRYF
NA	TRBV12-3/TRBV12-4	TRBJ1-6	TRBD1	TGTGCCAGCAGCTTGGACAGGGGACGTTCACCCCTCCACTTT	CASSLDRGRSPLHF
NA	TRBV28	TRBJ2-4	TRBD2	TGTGCCAGCAGCTCAATGGGAGGGCGGTCCAAAAACATTCAGTACTTC	CASSSMGGRSKNIQYF
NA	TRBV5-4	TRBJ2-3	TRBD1	TGTGCCAGCAGCTCCCAGGGGGTTGATACGCAGTATTTT	CASSSQGVDTQYF
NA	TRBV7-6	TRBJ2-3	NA	TGTGCCAGCAGCATAATTGATGGAGATACGCAGTATTTT	CASSIIDGDTQYF
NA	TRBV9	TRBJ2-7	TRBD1	TGTGCCAGCAGCGCGACAGGGGGCTCGTCCTACGAGCAGTACTTC	CASSATGGSSYEQYF
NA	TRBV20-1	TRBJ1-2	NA	TGCACCCCTTTTGAGAGGGCTCCAGCTAACTATGGCTACACCTTC	CTPFERAPANYGYTF
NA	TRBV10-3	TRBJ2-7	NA	TGTGCCATCAGTGAATCGACGTTAAGCAGCGAGCAGTACTTC	CAISESTLSSEQYF
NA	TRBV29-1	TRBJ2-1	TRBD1	TGCAGCGTTGAAGATCTGGGGACAGGGACGCTGGATGAGCAGTTCTTC	CSVEDLGTGTLDEQFF
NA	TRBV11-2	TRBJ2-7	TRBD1	TGTGCCAGCAGCCCACCGGGGACAGGGTTGTTCGAGCAGTACTTC	CASSPPGTGLFEQYF
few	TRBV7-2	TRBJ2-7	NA	TGTGCCAGCAGCTTAGCCGGTGGGGAGTCGGGCGAGCAGTACTTC	CASSLAGGESGEQYF